Each of the 14 T cell receptor beta chains below was sequenced from the same sample in a study of cytomegalovirus exposure and HLA in healthy donors (dated by TCRdb to between 2016 and 2019). Library preparation used the immunoSEQ multiplex PCR assay. The multiplex PCR relied on a mix of 60 forward primers for TCR Vbeta segments and 13 reverse primers for TCR Jbeta segments. In its TCRdb copy, this immuneACCESS table keeps in-frame sequences only and misses some clones. Where compared with another copy, unresolved V genes explain less than half of these, and the others have no known cause. This sample holds around 70,000 clones; 75% were observed only once. Of the sample, about an eighth is held by the ten largest clones. The sample consisted of PBMCs. The receptors were sampled from a man between 65 and 80 years old in good health and CMV-seronegative.

This clone came up a few times. The chain joins TRBV19 to TRBJ1-1; D is possibly TRBD1 (5 bases). Trimming removed 5 bases from V and 5 bases from J, with 9 bases in between. Germline-derived CDR1 and CDR2 are LNHDA and SQIVND (reference sequence). The CDR3 is 12 amino acids. For the CDR3, the DNA is TGTGCCAGTAGTGCAGGGTGGACTGAAGCTTTCTTT. Translated: CASSAGWTEAFF.

The chain combines TRBV9 with TRBJ1-4; weak D call: TRBD1 (5 bases). In germline, CDR1 is SGDLS, CDR2 YYNGEE. V lost 4 bases to trimming and J lost 10 bases, with 17 bases between them. The CDR3 runs to 14 residues. This chain's CDR3 is CASSLDSGTGKLFF. For the CDR3, the DNA is TGTGCCAGCAGCCTCGACAGTGGCACGGGAAAACTGTTTTTT.

This clone was seen a few times. V gene TRBV29-1 combines with J gene TRBJ1-5; possibly TRBD1 for D (6 bases). Germline loops: CDR1 SQVTM, CDR2 ANQGSEA. The CDR3 totals 12 residues. Trimming took off 2 bases at V and 7 bases at J, with 9 bases between the two ends. As DNA, the CDR3 is TGCAGCGTTGAAAGTGGGGGCCAGCCCCAGCATTTT. Translation: CSVESGGQPQHF.

This chain links TRBV5-1 with TRBJ2-5; 8 bases match TRBD1. The assigned J gene may be wrong: the sequence end matches TRBJ2-7 better. Per germline, CDR1 SGHRS and CDR2 YFSETQ. The CDR3 is 17 amino acids. CDR3 bases: TGCGCCAGCAGCTTGAGGGCAGGGGGCCGGGAGTCCTACGAGCAGTACTTC. Amino acids: CASSLRAGGRESYEQYF.

The chain has TRBV9 and TRBJ2-2; tentatively, D is TRBD2 (6 bases). The CDR3 consists of 16 residues. Germline V gene data show CDR1 as SGDLS and CDR2 as YYNGEE. Between the trimmed V and J ends, which lost 1 base and 3 bases, there was a span of 13 bases. The CDR3 region is CASSVRGLDDTGELFF. For the CDR3, the DNA is TGTGCCAGCAGCGTAAGGGGACTCGATGACACCGGGGAGCTGTTTTTT.

The rearrangement joins TRBV29-1 to TRBJ2-5, with TRBD1 matching over 8 bases. The CDR3 has 12 amino acids. CDR1 is SQVTM and CDR2 is ANQGSEA in the germline V gene. Losses at the gene ends were 7 bases for V and 4 bases for J; bases not matched to a gene: 5. The CDR3 spells CSGRQGRETQYF. The CDR3 DNA sequence: TGCAGCGGACGACAGGGGAGAGAGACCCAGTACTTC.

The J gene is TRBJ1-1, the V gene TRBV2, with 8 bases that match TRBD1. Germline V CDR1 and CDR2: SNHLY, FYNNEI. The CDR3 contains 13 residues. The V and J ends lost 9 bases and 0 bases, in that order; junction bases with no gene match: 3. The CDR3 DNA is TGTGCCAGTCGACAGGGGATGAACACTGAAGCTTTCTTT. Its protein is CASRQGMNTEAFF. Combining the CDR3 with reference TRBV2 and TRBJ1-1 gives the whole variable domain EPEVTQTPSHQVTQMGQEVILRCVPISNHLYFYWYRQILGQKVEFLVSFYNNEISEKSEIFDDQFSVERPDGSNFTLKIRSTKLEDSAMYFCASRQGMNTEAFFGQGTRLTVV.

The V call is TRBV5-1, the J call TRBJ2-1, with D maybe TRBD2 (6 bases). V was cut by 0 bases and J by 3 bases, with 13 bases left in between. From germline, CDR1 is SGHRS and CDR2 YFSETQ. This CDR3 contains 16 residues. In DNA, the CDR3 is TGCGCCAGCAGCTTGGTGGCTAGCGACTACTACAATGAGCAGTTCTTC. This codes for CASSLVASDYYNEQFF. Together with reference TRBV5-1 and TRBJ2-1, the CDR3 gives the full variable domain: KAGVTQTPRYLIKTRGQQVTLSCSPISGHRSVSWYQQTPGQGLQFLFEYFSETQRNKGNFPGRFSGRQFSNSRSEMNVSTLELGDSALYLCASSLVASDYYNEQFFGPGTRLTVL.

By share of the sample, this clone is medium-sized. The chain recombines TRBV5-6 with TRBJ2-5; D unclear. The CDR3 spans 15 residues. The germline CDR1 and CDR2 sequences are SGHDT and YYEEEE. V was cut by 4 bases and J by 2 bases, with 15 bases left in between. As DNA, the CDR3 is TGTGCCAGCAGCCCCGCAATGGGCACTCAAGAGACCCAGTACTTC. This gives the protein CASSPAMGTQETQYF.

The genes are TRBV5-1 and TRBJ2-1; 7 positions match TRBD2. Trimming removed 4 bases from V and 8 bases from J; junction bases left unmatched: 6. Germline CDR1 reads SGHRS; CDR2 reads YFSETQ. The CDR3 is 13 amino acids. The CDR3 DNA sequence: TGCGCCAGCAGCACGGGACTACTTGATGAGCAGTTCTTC. Translating it yields CASSTGLLDEQFF.

The V gene is TRBV7-8, the J gene TRBJ1-1; 8 positions match TRBD1. After removal of 4 bases from V and 4 bases from J, the junction contained 2 bases not matched to a gene. This CDR3 has 13 amino acids. Germline V lookup: CDR1 SGHVS, CDR2 FQNEAQ. The CDR3 is CASSYDRGTEAFF. The CDR3 DNA follows: TGTGCCAGCAGCTACGACAGGGGCACTGAAGCTTTCTTT.

As to this clone: One end of the junction fails to match germline, which may point to a read error. The V call is TRBV7-7, the J call TRBJ2-3; 9 bases are a match to TRBD2. The CDR3 spans 15 residues. Per the germline V gene, CDR1 is SSHAT and CDR2 is FNYEAQ (reference sequence). The CDR3, as DNA: TGTGCTAGCAGCTCTGGACTAGCGCCCACAGATACGCAGTATTTT. It is translated as CASSSGLAPTDTQYF.

This clone appeared a few times. The J gene is TRBJ1-1, the V gene TRBV6-1; no reliable D call. Trimming shortened V by 5 bases and J by 3 bases, and 13 bases separated the two germline ends. This CDR3 is built from 14 residues. The germline V gene encodes CDR1 MNHNS and CDR2 SASEGT. Here the CDR3 DNA reads TGTGCCAGCAGTCGGGGTAGGGTGGACACTGAAGCTTTCTTT. Translating gives CASSRGRVDTEAFF.

This chain joins TRBV4-1 and TRBJ2-3; weak D call: TRBD2 (5 bases). Germline V gene lookup returns CDR1 MGHRA and CDR2 YSYEKL. Trimming cost V 0 bases and J 0 bases, with 16 bases left between them. This CDR3 comprises 18 residues. The CDR3 DNA follows: TGCGCCAGCAGCCAAGAGAAAATTAGTGGAGGAAGCACAGATACGCAGTATTTT. Amino acid sequence: CASSQEKISGGSTDTQYF.